The entry below describes one T cell receptor beta chain. Germline values: CDR1 SGHVS, CDR2 FNYEAQ. The CDR3 has 16 amino acids. J lost 1 base, V lost 1 base, and 0 bases had no gene match. The data belong to a study of blood T cell repertoires in COVID-19. As originally analysed: Nucleated cell counts were estimated from reference gene primer amplification. The table came from immunoSEQ multiplex PCR; TCRdb's copy has only in-frame clones and leaves some out. V, J and clone size derive from that table, while D and trimming were established from the DNA sequence. The sample lists approximately 200,000 clones; approximately 90% were seen once.

Sequenced input: PBMCs or T cells enriched from blood (not recorded which). The genes are TRBV7-6 and TRBJ2-2; TRBD2 agrees at 10 bases. The TCR originated in a man aged 25-45 years who had recovered from COVID-19. In nucleotides, the CDR3 is TGTGCCAGCAGCTTAGTAGCGGGAGGGAACACCGGGGAGCTGTTTTTT. This sequence encodes CASSLVAGGNTGELFF.